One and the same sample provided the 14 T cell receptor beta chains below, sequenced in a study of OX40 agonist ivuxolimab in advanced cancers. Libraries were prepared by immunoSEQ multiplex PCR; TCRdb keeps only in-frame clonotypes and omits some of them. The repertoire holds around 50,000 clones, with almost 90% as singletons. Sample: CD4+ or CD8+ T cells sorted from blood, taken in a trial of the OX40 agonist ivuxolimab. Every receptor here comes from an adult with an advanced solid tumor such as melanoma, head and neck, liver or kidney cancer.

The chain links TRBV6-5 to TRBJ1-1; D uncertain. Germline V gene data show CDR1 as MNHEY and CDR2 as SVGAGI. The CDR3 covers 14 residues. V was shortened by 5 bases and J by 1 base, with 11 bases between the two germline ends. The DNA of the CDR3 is TGTGCCAGCAGTCTCCGCGGAGAGAACACTGAAGCTTTCTTT. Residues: CASSLRGENTEAFF.

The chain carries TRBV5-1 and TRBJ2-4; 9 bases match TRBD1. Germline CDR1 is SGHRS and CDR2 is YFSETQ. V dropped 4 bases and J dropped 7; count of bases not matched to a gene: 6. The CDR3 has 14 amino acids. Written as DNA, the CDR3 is TGCGCCAGCAGCCAGCGACAGGGGGGGAACATTCAGTACTTC. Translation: CASSQRQGGNIQYF.

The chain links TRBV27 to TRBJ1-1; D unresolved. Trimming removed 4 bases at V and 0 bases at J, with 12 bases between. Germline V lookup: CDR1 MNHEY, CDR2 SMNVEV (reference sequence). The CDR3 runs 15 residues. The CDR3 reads CASSSQQLLNTEAFF. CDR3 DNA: TGTGCCAGCAGTTCACAACAACTCCTGAACACTGAAGCTTTCTTT.

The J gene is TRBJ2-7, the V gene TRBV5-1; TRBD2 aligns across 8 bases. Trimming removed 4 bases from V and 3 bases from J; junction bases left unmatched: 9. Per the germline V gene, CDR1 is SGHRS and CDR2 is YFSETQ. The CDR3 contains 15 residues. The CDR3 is CASSPLRGTSYEQYF. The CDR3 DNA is TGCGCCAGCAGCCCGCTACGCGGGACTAGCTACGAGCAGTACTTC.

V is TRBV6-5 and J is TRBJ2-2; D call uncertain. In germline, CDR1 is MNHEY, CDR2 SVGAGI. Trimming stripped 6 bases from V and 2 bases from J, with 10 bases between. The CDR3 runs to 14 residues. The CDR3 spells CASRPGSNTGELFF. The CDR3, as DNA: TGTGCCAGCAGACCCGGGTCTAACACCGGGGAGCTGTTTTTT.

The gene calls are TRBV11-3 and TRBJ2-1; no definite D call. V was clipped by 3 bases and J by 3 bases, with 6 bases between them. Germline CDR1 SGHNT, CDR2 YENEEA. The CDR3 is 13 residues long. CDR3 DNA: TGTGCCAGCAGCTTGCCGGGCTACAATGAGCAGTTCTTC. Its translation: CASSLPGYNEQFF.

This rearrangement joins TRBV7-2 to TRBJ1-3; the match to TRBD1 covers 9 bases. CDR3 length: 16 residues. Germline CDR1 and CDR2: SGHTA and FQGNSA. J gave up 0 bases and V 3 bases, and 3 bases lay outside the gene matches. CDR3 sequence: CASSFMTGGSGNTIYF. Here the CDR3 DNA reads TGTGCCAGCAGCTTCATGACAGGGGGCTCTGGAAACACCATATATTTT.

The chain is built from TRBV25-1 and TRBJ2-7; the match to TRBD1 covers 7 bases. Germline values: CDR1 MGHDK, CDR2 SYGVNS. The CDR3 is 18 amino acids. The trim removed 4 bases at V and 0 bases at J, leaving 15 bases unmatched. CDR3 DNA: TGTGCCAGCAGTGCACCACTTGGTAGAGGGGGCGACTCCTACGAGCAGTACTTC. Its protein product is CASSAPLGRGGDSYEQYF.

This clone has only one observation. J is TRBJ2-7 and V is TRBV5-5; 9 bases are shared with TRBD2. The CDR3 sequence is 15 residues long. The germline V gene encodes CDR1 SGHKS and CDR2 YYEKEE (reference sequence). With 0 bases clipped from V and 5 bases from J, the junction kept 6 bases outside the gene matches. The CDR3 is CASSLVRAGGNEQYF. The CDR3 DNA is TGTGCCAGCAGCTTGGTTCGCGCGGGAGGGAACGAGCAGTACTTC.

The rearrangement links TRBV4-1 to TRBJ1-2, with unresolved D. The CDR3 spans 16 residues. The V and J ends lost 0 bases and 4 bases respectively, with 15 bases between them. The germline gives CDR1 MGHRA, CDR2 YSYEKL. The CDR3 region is CASSQDNAVGPYGYTF. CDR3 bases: TGCGCCAGCAGCCAAGATAACGCTGTCGGGCCCTATGGCTACACCTTC.

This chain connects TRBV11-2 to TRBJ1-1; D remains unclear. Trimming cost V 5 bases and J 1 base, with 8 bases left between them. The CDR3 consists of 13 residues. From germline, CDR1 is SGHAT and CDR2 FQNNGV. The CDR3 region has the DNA TGTGCCAGCAGCAACCAAGGGAACACTGAAGCTTTCTTT. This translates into CASSNQGNTEAFF.

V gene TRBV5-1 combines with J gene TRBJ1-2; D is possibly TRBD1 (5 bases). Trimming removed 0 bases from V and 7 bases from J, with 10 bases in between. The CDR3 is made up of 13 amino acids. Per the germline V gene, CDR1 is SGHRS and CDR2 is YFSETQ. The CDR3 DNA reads TGCGCCAGCAGCTTGGGTCAGGGCGGTGGCTACACCTTC. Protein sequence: CASSLGQGGGYTF.

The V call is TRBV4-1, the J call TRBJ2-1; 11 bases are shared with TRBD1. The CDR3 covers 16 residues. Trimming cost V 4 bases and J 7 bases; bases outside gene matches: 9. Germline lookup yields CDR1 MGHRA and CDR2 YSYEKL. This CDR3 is CASSPIGTGGLNEQFF. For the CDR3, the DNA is TGCGCCAGCAGCCCTATCGGGACAGGGGGTTTGAATGAGCAGTTCTTC.

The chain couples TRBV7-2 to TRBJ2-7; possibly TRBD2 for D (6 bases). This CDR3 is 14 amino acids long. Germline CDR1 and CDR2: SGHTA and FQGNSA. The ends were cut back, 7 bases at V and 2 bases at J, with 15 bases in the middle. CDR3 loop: CASTTRDSAYEQYF. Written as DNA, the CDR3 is TGTGCCAGCACCACTCGGGACTCCGCCTACGAGCAGTACTTC.